This TCR beta chain was sequenced during a study of shared clonotypes between healthy human individuals. The assay was immunoSEQ multiplex PCR, and TCRdb's table has in-frame clones only and misses some. The sample includes about 1.5 million clones, 95% to 99% seen only once; the top ten take roughly 0.45%. CDR1 is SGHDN, CDR2 FVKESK, per germline. This CDR3 has 19 residues. The V and J ends lost 0 bases and 5 bases, in that order; junction bases with no gene match: 11. Material for sequencing was naive CD4+ T cells sorted from blood. Regarding subset: CD45RA+ positively selected. This clonotype was sampled from a man younger than 45 in good health. J is TRBJ2-2 and V is TRBV14, with 11 bases identical to TRBD2. The CDR3 nucleotides read TGTGCCAGCAGCCAAGACCGCCGCCGCCTAGCGGGAGGAACCGGGGAGCTGTTTTTT. Protein product: CASSQDRRRLAGGTGELFF. The full variable domain, rest sourced from reference TRBV14 and TRBJ2-2, is EAGVTQFPSHSVIEKGQTVTLRCDPISGHDNLYWYRRVMGKEIKFLLHFVKESKQDESGMPNNRFLAERTGGTYSTLKVQPAELEDSGVYFCASSQDRRRLAGGTGELFFGEGSRLTVL.